This T cell receptor beta chain was sequenced for a study of blood T cell repertoires in COVID-19. TCRdb's table, derived via immunoSEQ multiplex PCR, lists solely in-frame clones and lacks some. The data show roughly 260,000 clones, approximately 86% seen once. Participants' reported clinical history set cohort assignment. Germline values: CDR1 SEHNR, CDR2 FQNEAQ (reference sequence). The CDR3 is 15 amino acids. Trimming cost V 2 bases and J 1 base, with 8 bases left between them. The receptor was isolated from a woman between 18 and 29 years old who had recovered from COVID-19. The rearrangement uses TRBV7-9 and TRBJ1-4; D possibly corresponds to TRBD1 (5 bases). Specimen: PBMCs or T cells enriched from blood (not recorded which). The CDR3 protein is CASSLIRETNEKLFF. The CDR3 nucleotides are TGTGCCAGCAGCTTAATCAGGGAAACTAATGAAAAACTGTTTTTT. The full variable domain, in which reference TRBV7-9 and TRBJ1-4 provide the parts outside the CDR3, is DTGVSQNPRHKITKRGQNVTFRCDPISEHNRLYWYRQTLGQGPEFLTYFQNEAQLEKSRLLSDRFSAERPKGSFSTLEIQRTEQGDSAMYLCASSLIRETNEKLFFGSGTQLSVL.